One and the same sample provided the 7 T cell receptor beta chains below, sequenced in a study of T-cell reconstitution after alpha-beta-depleted transplantation in children. Unique molecular identifiers were used in preparing the TCRbeta library. TCRdb redid the calling of the PCR reads with MiXCR, one entry per CDR3 protein. Of more than 400,000 distinct CDR3 sequences listed, over 10% are singletons. Specimen: PBMCs, mostly from graft donor cells, collected 180 days after TCRalphabeta/CD19-depleted stem cell transplant. The receptors shown here come from a female patient between 2 and 15 years old who had a stem cell transplant for aplastic anemia, so the T cells may come from the graft donor.

This clonotype showed up just a few times. V gene TRBV3-1 combines with J gene TRBJ2-7; D perhaps matches TRBD2 (6 bases). This CDR3 region has 16 residues. Germline V gene sequence: CDR1 LGHDT, CDR2 YNNKEL (reference sequence). Deletions cut 5 bases from V and 1 base from J, with 18 bases between. CDR3 DNA sequence: TGTGCCAGCAGCTTCCGCCCGGGACTCAATTCCTACGAGCAGTACTTC. Its protein product is CASSFRPGLNSYEQYF.

This clonotype has a count of ten or more. The chain recombines TRBV5-1 with TRBJ1-2, with unresolved D. Trimming removed 0 bases at V and 3 bases at J, with 3 bases between. CDR1 is SGHRS and CDR2 is YFSETQ in the germline V gene. The CDR3 runs 12 residues. The CDR3 coding sequence is TGCGCCAGCAGCTTGGCCGACTATGGCTACACCTTC. Translated, it gives CASSLADYGYTF.

This chain connects TRBV7-2 to TRBJ2-7; D tentatively reads TRBD1 or TRBD2 (5 bases each). The CDR3 runs to 16 residues. The germline V gene has CDR1 SGHTA and CDR2 FQGNSA. V was pared by 5 bases and J by 4 bases, with 21 bases between. The CDR3: CASSPSQGRLLYEQYF. CDR3 in DNA: TGTGCCAGCAGCCCAAGCCAGGGACGGCTGTTATACGAGCAGTACTTC. The variable domain in full, completed from reference TRBV7-2 and TRBJ2-7, reads GAGVSQSPSNKVTEKGKDVELRCDPISGHTALYWYRQSLGQGLEFLIYFQGNSAPDKSGLPSDRFSAERTGGSVSTLTIQRTQQEDSAVYLCASSPSQGRLLYEQYFGPGTRLTVT.

This clonotype turned up a few times. The chain links TRBV10-3 to TRBJ2-1, with D unresolved. Germline loops: CDR1 ENHRY, CDR2 SYGVKD. This CDR3 contains 12 residues. Deletions cut 1 base from V and 9 bases from J, with 7 bases between. This chain's CDR3 is CAISEFWGEQFF. CDR3 bases: TGTGCCATCAGTGAGTTTTGGGGTGAGCAGTTCTTC.

The V call is TRBV29-1, the J call TRBJ2-2, with 7 bases lining up with TRBD1. CDR3 size: 14 residues. Germline assignment: CDR1 SQVTM and CDR2 ANQGSEA. Unmatched junction bases numbered 4, after V lost 5 bases and J lost 1 base. The CDR3 region is CSVRDRKNTGELFF. DNA for the CDR3: TGCAGCGTTAGGGACAGAAAGAACACCGGGGAGCTGTTTTTT.

This clonotype turned up a few times. The J gene is TRBJ2-1, the V gene TRBV28, with 8 nucleotides matching TRBD1. This CDR3 is 16 amino acids long. Germline V lookup: CDR1 MDHEN, CDR2 SYDVKM. V dropped 4 bases and J dropped 3; count of bases not matched to a gene: 8. CDR3 region: CASSYQGAGFYNEQFF. Here the CDR3 DNA reads TGTGCCAGCAGTTATCAGGGGGCGGGATTCTACAATGAGCAGTTCTTC.

This sequence joins TRBV20-1 and TRBJ2-5, with TRBD2 identical over 8 bases. The length of the CDR3 is 15 residues. After removal of 1 base from V and 1 base from J, the junction contained 5 bases not matched to a gene. Germline V CDR1 and CDR2: DFQATT, SNEGSKA (reference sequence). The CDR3 here is CSARGQLAVQETQYF. CDR3 sequence (DNA): TGCAGTGCTAGAGGCCAACTAGCGGTCCAAGAGACCCAGTACTTC.